Sequencing of this T cell receptor beta chain was carried out in a study of T cells in Graves' hyperthyroidism and ophthalmopathy. In germline, CDR1 is SGHRS, CDR2 YFSETQ. V was clipped by 4 bases and J by 7 bases; unmatched bases: 6. The CDR3 length is 14 residues. Patients between 18 and 65 years old had hyperthyroidism, newly diagnosed and lasting under 2 months. Clinical symptoms, serum thyroxine, TRAb, thyroid ultrasound and orbital computed tomography established diagnosis. The investigators amplified TCR beta CDR3 regions from RNA transcripts. During a first-round RT-PCR of the TCR CDR3, the HTBI primer set was used. Each CDR3 protein is one row after TCRdb ran MiXCR on the multiplex PCR reads. The sample records about 560,000 distinct CDR3 sequences, 11% to 15% being singletons. This clonotype has ten or more counts.

The sample was blood. The source of this sequence is a woman in her thirties or forties with Graves' hyperthyroidism. V usage is TRBV5-1 and J usage is TRBJ1-5, with 9 bases matching TRBD1. Here the CDR3 reads CASSAGQGDQPQHF. CDR3 coding DNA: TGCGCCAGCAGCGCGGGACAGGGAGACCAGCCCCAGCATTTT.